Here is one T cell receptor (beta chain) with its context. Its antigen is undetermined. The data belong to a study of T cells in pancreatic ductal adenocarcinoma. Points from the study as a whole: Results skew toward the minority of patients with early-stage disease.

Surgery without prior neoadjuvant therapy was the treatment of the selected pancreatic ductal adenocarcinoma patients. Germline V gives CDR1 SGDLS, CDR2 YYNGEE. V was shortened by 2 bases and J by 4 bases, with 13 bases between the two germline ends. CDR3 length equals 15 residues. Using immunoSEQ multiplex PCR, the repertoire was profiled, and TCRdb retains in-frame clones only, with some absent. The sample carries about 17,000 clones, roughly 90% recorded once. The chain recombines TRBV9 with TRBJ2-1; tentative D call: TRBD2 (6 bases). The origin of this receptor is a human donor with pancreatic ductal adenocarcinoma. The sequencing input was PBMCs. As DNA, the CDR3 is TGTGCCAGCAGCGTTTCTAGCGTTGGATACAATGAGCAGTTCTTC. Encoded protein: CASSVSSVGYNEQFF.